This record looks at one T cell receptor (beta chain) sequence and its context. The antigen is not known. The sample originates from a study of cytomegalovirus exposure and HLA in healthy donors. For the study at large: Unique TCRs numbering some 77 million, obtained from HLA-typed donors, made up an early data release.

V lost 3 bases and J lost 3; bases outside the gene matches: 10. CDR3 size: 16 residues. Germline V CDR1 and CDR2: WSHSY, SAAADI. General study points: A later analysis found that most CMV-associated TCR beta chains appeared HLA-restricted.

PCR amplification relied on 60 Vbeta primers (plus 13 Jbeta primers). TCRdb keeps only in-frame clones here, not all; method: immunoSEQ multiplex PCR. The sample contains roughly 51,000 clones, 65% to 85% of which appear only once. Sequenced sample: PBMCs. The V gene is TRBV10-2, the J gene TRBJ2-7, with TRBD2 matching over 8 bases. The clonotype originates from a boy younger than 18 in good health and CMV-seropositive. CDR3 coding DNA: TGCGCCAGCAGTGATTCGGCGGGGGGAATCTTCTACGAGCAGTACTTC. Translation: CASSDSAGGIFYEQYF.